The rows below give T cell receptor beta chains drawn from one sample of a study of cytomegalovirus exposure and HLA in healthy donors. Profiled with immunoSEQ multiplex PCR; TCRdb holds only in-frame clones, not every one. The sample has 150,000 to 200,000 clones, around 83% seen once; the top ten hold around 4.1%. Sequencing used PBMCs. These receptors were collected from a man aged 50 to 60 in good health and CMV-seropositive. CDR3s include the opening cysteine and the closing phenylalanine or tryptophan. A D gene is named only where the DNA matches it firmly. The size of a clone is reported for some rows only, either as once, few or many, or as a class for expanded clones.

TRBV2	TRBJ2-1	TRBD2	few	TGTGCCAGCAGTGACCCGGGGGGTCTGGGCAATGAGCAGTTCTTC	CASSDPGGLGNEQFF
TRBV6-5	TRBJ2-1	NA	NA	TGTGCCAGCAGTTACACTGGGGCACCCAATGAGCAGTTCTTC	CASSYTGAPNEQFF
TRBV28	TRBJ1-4	TRBD1	NA	TGTGCCAGCAGTGAAGACGGGACAGGGGGGGAAAAACTGTTTTTT	CASSEDGTGGEKLFF
TRBV6-4	TRBJ2-1	TRBD2	NA	TGTGCCACCAAGCGGGGTCCAGGGAATGAGCAGTTCTTC	CATKRGPGNEQFF
TRBV2	TRBJ2-7	TRBD2	NA	TGTGCCAGCGGGCTCGGACTAGCAGGAAAGCACTTC	CASGLGLAGKHF
TRBV11-2	TRBJ2-2	TRBD2	NA	TGTGCCAGCAGCTTAGAGACTAGCGGGGGGCCGCACACCGGGGAGCTGTTTTTT	CASSLETSGGPHTGELFF
TRBV11-2	TRBJ2-1	NA	once	TGTGCCAGCAGCTTGACGTACGGAGGGAGTGGATATAATGAGCAGTTCTTC	CASSLTYGGSGYNEQFF
TRBV4-3	TRBJ1-6	NA	NA	TGCGCCAGCAGCCAAGAAATCCCAGCGGGGAATTCACCCCTCCACTTT	CASSQEIPAGNSPLHF
TRBV28	TRBJ2-7	NA	NA	TGTGCCAGCAGTTCAGGGTTTTCGCAGTACTTC	CASSSGFSQYF
TRBV7-3	TRBJ1-1	NA	NA	TGTGCCAGCAGCTTAAAGGGAGGGAACACTGAAGCTTTCTTT	CASSLKGGNTEAFF
TRBV7-3	TRBJ1-2	NA	NA	TGTGCCAGCAGCTTAGTAAACAGACCTTGTCTTGGCTACACCTTC	CASSLVNRPCLGYTF
TRBV27	TRBJ2-1	NA	few	TGTGCCAGCAGTTTATCGTTGGGGGGGGCGGTCAATGAGCAGTTCTTC	CASSLSLGGAVNEQFF
TRBV16	TRBJ2-3	NA	NA	TGTGCCAGCAGCCAATCTCCGACGGGGGATACGCAGTATTTT	CASSQSPTGDTQYF
TRBV11-3	TRBJ2-4	NA	NA	TGTGCCAGCGCCCGGAGATCAGGGGACATTCAGTACTTC	CASARRSGDIQYF
TRBV27	TRBJ2-6	NA	NA	TGTGCCAGCAGTTTATTTCAGGGGCCTGGGGCCAACGTCCTGACTTTC	CASSLFQGPGANVLTF
TRBV28	TRBJ2-7	TRBD2	NA	TGTGCCAGCAGTTCCCTAGCGGAGTGGGACTACGAGCAGTACTTC	CASSSLAEWDYEQYF
TRBV10-3	TRBJ1-5	NA	NA	TGTGCCATCAGCCCTACCCATGATCAGCCCCAGCATTTT	CAISPTHDQPQHF
TRBV5-1	TRBJ2-2	TRBD2	NA	TGCGCCAGCAGCGGGGGACTAGCGGGTTCGAACACCGGGGAGCTGTTTTTT	CASSGGLAGSNTGELFF
TRBV5-5	TRBJ1-5	TRBD1	NA	TGTGCCAGCAGCCGTGAAGGGCAGACAGGGCTGCGTCAGCCCCAGCATTTT	CASSREGQTGLRQPQHF
TRBV7-9	TRBJ1-2	TRBD1	once	TGTGCCAGCAGCCCGGCTACCGGGACAGGGGCCGAAGGCTACACCTTC	CASSPATGTGAEGYTF
TRBV28	TRBJ2-5	NA	few	TGTGCCAGCACCTTCCTCTTAGGGGGCCAAGAGACCCAGTACTTC	CASTFLLGGQETQYF
TRBV5-4	TRBJ1-4	TRBD1	few	TGTGCCAGCAGCGACGGGACAGATGAAAAACTGTTTTTT	CASSDGTDEKLFF
TRBV28	TRBJ2-1	NA	NA	TGTGCCAGCAGCTCCGGAGGGAACAATGAGCAGTTCTTC	CASSSGGNNEQFF
TRBV27	TRBJ2-1	NA	NA	TGTGCCAGCAGTTTAGGACTGAGCTCCTACAATGAGCAGTTCTTC	CASSLGLSSYNEQFF
TRBV10-3	TRBJ1-3	TRBD1	once	TGTGCCATCAGTGAGTCTCCGGGACAGGGAGCTGGAAACACCATATATTTT	CAISESPGQGAGNTIYF
TRBV7-6	TRBJ1-4	TRBD1	NA	TGTGCCAGCAGCTTAGTGACGTGGGGACAGGGGTTAACTAATGAAAAACTGTTTTTT	CASSLVTWGQGLTNEKLFF
TRBV7-8	TRBJ2-7	TRBD1	NA	TGTGCCAGCAGCTTAGCGCGTAGGGGACAGCACTACGAGCAGTACTTC	CASSLARRGQHYEQYF
TRBV2	TRBJ1-6	NA	NA	TGTGCCAGCAGCGCCGGCGGCGGCTCCTATAATTCACCCCTCCACTTT	CASSAGGGSYNSPLHF
TRBV5-6	TRBJ1-5	NA	NA	TGTGCCAGCAGCTTGATGACGGCCGGGCAGCCCCAGCATTTT	CASSLMTAGQPQHF
TRBV10-1	TRBJ2-1	TRBD2	NA	TGCGCCGGTAGCGGGAGGTCCAATGAGCAGTTCTTC	CAGSGRSNEQFF